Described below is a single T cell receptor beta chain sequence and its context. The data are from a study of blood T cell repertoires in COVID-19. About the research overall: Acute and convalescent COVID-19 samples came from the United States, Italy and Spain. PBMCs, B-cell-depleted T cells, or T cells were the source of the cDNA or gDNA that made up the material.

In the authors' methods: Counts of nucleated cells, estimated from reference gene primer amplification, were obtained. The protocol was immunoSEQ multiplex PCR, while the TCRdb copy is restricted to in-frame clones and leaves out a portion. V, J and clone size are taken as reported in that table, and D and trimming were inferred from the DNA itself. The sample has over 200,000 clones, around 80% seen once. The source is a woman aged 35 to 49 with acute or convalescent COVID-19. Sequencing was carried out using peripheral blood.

In DNA form, the CDR3 reads TGTGCCAGCAGCGCCCGACAGGAGAACACCGGGGAGCTGTTTTTT. Its protein is CASSARQENTGELFF. The chain joins TRBV7-2 to TRBJ2-2, with a possible D match to TRBD1 (6 bases). The CDR3 loop spans 15 amino acids. Germline CDR1 and CDR2: SGHTA and FQGNSA. The ends were cut back, 5 bases at V and 1 base at J, with 11 bases in the middle.